This T cell receptor beta chain was sequenced in a study of blood T cell repertoires in COVID-19. Study-wide background: Italy, Spain and the United States were the sources of the convalescent and acute COVID-19 samples. The analysed material was cDNA or gDNA that came from T cells, B-cell-depleted T cells, or PBMCs.

In the original processing: By means of reference gene primer amplification, nucleated cell counts were estimated. TCRdb's copy holds only in-frame clones and misses some; the assay was immunoSEQ multiplex PCR. V and J calls and clone size are copied from that table; D and trimming were computed from the DNA. The sample gives some 65,000 clones, 65% to 75% of which show up once; 28% is in the top ten. The sequenced sample was peripheral blood. This clonotype originated in a woman older than 75 with acute or convalescent COVID-19.

CDR3 residues: CASSLAGNYGYTF. CDR3 DNA: TGTGCCAGCAGCTTGGCAGGGAACTATGGCTACACCTTC. The chain employs TRBV5-6 and TRBJ1-2; D perhaps matches TRBD1 (5 bases). This CDR3 has 13 residues. Germline CDR1 is SGHDT and CDR2 is YYEEEE. Trimming left V 0 bases short and J 2 bases short, with 5 bases between.